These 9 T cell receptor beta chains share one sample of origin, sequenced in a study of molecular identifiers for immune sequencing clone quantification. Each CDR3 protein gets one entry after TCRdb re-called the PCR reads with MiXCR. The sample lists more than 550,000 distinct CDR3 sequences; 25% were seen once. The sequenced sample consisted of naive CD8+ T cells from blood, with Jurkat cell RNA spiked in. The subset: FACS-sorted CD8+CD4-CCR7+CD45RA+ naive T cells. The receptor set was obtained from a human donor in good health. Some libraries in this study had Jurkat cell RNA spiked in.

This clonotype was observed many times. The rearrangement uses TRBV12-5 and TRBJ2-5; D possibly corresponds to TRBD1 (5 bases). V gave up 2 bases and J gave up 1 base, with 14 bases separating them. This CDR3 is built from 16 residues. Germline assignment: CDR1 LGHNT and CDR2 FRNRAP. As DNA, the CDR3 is TGTGCTAGTGGTTTGCCCCAGGGTTTTCGCCAAGAGACCCAGTACTTC. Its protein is CASGLPQGFRQETQYF. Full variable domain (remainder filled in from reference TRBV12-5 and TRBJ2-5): DARVTQTPRHKVTEMGQEVTMRCQPILGHNTVFWYRQTMMQGLELLAYFRNRAPLDDSGMPKDRFSAEMPDATLATLKIQPSEPRDSAVYFCASGLPQGFRQETQYFGPGTRLLVL.

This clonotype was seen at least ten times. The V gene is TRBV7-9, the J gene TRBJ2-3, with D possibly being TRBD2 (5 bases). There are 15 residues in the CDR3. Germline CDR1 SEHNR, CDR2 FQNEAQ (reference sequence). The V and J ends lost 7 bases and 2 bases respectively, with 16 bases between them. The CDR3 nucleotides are TGTGCCAGCAACCACCCCGGACGGGACACAGATACGCAGTATTTT. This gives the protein CASNHPGRDTDTQYF. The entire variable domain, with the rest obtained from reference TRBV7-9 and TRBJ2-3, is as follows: DTGVSQNPRHKITKRGQNVTFRCDPISEHNRLYWYRQTLGQGPEFLTYFQNEAQLEKSRLLSDRFSAERPKGSFSTLEIQRTEQGDSAMYLCASNHPGRDTDTQYFGPGTRLTVL.

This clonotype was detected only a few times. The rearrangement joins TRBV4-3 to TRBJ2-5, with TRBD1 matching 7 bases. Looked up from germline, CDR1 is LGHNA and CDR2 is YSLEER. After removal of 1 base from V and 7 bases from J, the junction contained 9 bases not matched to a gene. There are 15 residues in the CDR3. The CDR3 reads CASSQALDRDVTQYF. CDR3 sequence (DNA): TGCGCCAGCAGCCAAGCCCTCGACAGGGACGTGACCCAGTACTTC.

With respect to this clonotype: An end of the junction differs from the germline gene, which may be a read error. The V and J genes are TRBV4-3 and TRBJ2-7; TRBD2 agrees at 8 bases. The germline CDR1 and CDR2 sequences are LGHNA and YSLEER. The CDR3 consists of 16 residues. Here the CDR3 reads CAGSQDRGGRIYEQYF. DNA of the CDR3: TGCGCCGGCAGCCAAGATCGGGGCGGGAGGATCTACGAGCAGTACTTC.

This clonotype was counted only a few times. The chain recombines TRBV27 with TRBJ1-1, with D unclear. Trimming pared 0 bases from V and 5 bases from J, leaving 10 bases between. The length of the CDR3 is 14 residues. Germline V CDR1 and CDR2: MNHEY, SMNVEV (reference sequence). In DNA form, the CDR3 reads TGTGCCAGCAGTTTATCTCTGAGGGCTACTGAAGCTTTCTTT. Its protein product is CASSLSLRATEAFF.

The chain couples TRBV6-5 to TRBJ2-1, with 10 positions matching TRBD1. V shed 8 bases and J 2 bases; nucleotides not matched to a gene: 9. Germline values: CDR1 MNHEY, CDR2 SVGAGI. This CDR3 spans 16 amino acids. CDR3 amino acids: CASRESGTGAYNEQFF. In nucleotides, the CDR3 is TGTGCCAGCCGCGAGTCCGGGACAGGGGCCTACAATGAGCAGTTCTTC.

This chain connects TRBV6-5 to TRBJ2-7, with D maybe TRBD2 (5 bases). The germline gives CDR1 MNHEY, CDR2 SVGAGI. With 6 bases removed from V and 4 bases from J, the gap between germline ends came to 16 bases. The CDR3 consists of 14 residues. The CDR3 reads CASRPFGVFYEQYF. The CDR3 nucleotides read TGTGCCAGCAGGCCCTTCGGGGTTTTTTACGAGCAGTACTTC.

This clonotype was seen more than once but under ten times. This chain's CDR3 is CASSYSNGGVGTEAFF. As DNA, the CDR3 is TGTGCCAGCAGTTACTCGAATGGGGGGGTAGGCACTGAAGCTTTCTTT. The V and J genes are TRBV6-5 and TRBJ1-1; D may be TRBD1 (5 bases). Looked up from germline, CDR1 is MNHEY and CDR2 is SVGAGI. This CDR3 is built from 16 residues. V lost 0 bases and J 4 bases, leaving 15 bases between the germline ends.

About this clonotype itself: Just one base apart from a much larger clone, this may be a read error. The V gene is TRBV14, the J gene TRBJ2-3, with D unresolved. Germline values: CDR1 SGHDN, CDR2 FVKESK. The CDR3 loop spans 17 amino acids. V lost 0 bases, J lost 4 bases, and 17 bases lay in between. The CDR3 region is CASSQDPDIIGADTQYF. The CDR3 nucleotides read TGTGCCAGCAGCCAAGACCCCGACATAATCGGCGCAGATACGCAGTATTTT.